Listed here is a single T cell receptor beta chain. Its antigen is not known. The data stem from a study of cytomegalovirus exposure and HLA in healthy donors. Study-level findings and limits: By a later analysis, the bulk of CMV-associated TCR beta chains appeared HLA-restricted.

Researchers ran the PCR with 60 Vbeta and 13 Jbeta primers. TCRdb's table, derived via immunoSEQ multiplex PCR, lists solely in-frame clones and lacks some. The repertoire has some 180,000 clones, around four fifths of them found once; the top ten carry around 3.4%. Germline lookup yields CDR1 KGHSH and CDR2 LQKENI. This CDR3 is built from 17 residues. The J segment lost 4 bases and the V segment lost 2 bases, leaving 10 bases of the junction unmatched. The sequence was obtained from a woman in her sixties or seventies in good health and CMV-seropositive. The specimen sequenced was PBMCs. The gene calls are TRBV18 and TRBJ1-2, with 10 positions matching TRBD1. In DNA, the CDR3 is TGTGCCAGCTCACCAGACAGGGGGCCTGCTGGGGGCTATGGCTACACCTTC. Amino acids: CASSPDRGPAGGYGYTF.